This T cell receptor beta chain was sequenced during a study of blood T cell repertoires in COVID-19. Background on the study: Sources were T cells, B-cell-depleted T cells, or PBMCs; the material itself was cDNA or gDNA.

The data were produced by immunoSEQ multiplex PCR, yet TCRdb's version contains in-frame clones alone and is incomplete. The data show over 200,000 clones, 75% to 90% seen once. V was cut by 8 bases and J by 1 base, with 8 bases left in between. CDR3 size: 12 residues. Looked up from germline, CDR1 is MDHEN and CDR2 is SYDVKM. Sequencing was carried out using peripheral blood. This TCR derives from a woman between 40 and 50 years old with acute or convalescent COVID-19. This sequence joins TRBV28 and TRBJ1-1, with D unresolved. The CDR3 nucleotides are TGTGCCAGCGAGGTAGGGAACACTGAAGCTTTCTTT. Its protein product is CASEVGNTEAFF.